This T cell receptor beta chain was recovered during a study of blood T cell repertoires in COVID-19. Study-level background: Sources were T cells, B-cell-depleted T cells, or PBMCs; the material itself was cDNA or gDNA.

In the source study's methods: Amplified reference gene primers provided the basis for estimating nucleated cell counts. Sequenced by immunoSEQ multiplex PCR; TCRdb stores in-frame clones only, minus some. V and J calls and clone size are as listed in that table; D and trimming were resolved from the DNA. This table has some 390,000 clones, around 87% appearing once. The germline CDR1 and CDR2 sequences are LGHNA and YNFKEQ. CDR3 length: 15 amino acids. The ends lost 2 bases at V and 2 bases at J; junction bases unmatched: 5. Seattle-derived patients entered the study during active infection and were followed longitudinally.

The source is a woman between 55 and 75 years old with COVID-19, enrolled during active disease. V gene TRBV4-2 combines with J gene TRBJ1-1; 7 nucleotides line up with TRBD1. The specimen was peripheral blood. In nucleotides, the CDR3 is TGTGCCAGCAGCCAAAGGGCAGGGGGAAACACTGAAGCTTTCTTT. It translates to CASSQRAGGNTEAFF.